The present T cell receptor beta chain was sequenced within a study of T cell responses to AZD1222 COVID-19 vaccine. As for the study in general: Second doses were pooled across both intervals (about 4 or about 12 weeks). Study-level findings and limits: Across spike, vaccine-associated CD4 TCRs were found, dominant at 160-218 and 743-854. In all cases, repertoires were sampled only after the peak T cell response. Unmutated variant regions are reportedly targeted by nearly half of spike-specific TCRs.

Libraries were prepared by immunoSEQ multiplex PCR; TCRdb keeps only in-frame clonotypes and omits some of them. The sample shows 130,000 or so clones, approximately 90% of them seen only once. V was trimmed by 0 bases and J by 3 bases, leaving 9 bases between them. Looked up from germline, CDR1 is LGHNA and CDR2 is YSLEER. The CDR3 sequence is 15 residues long. Points on this clone: What it binds is not known.

The chain is built from TRBV4-3 and TRBJ1-5, with no clear D. This clonotype was sampled from an adult in good health. The specimen comprised peripheral blood, sampled on day 0 of AZD1222 vaccination. The CDR3 spells CASSQDSLNNQPQHF. The CDR3 DNA follows: TGCGCCAGCAGCCAAGATTCTCTGAACAATCAGCCCCAGCATTTT.